The 8 T cell receptor beta chains listed next were all sequenced from one sample in a study of cytotoxic CD8 clonotypes in ibrutinib-treated CLL. The method was immunoSEQ multiplex PCR; TCRdb's version includes in-frame clones alone and lacks a portion of them. The profile shows 35,000 to 45,000 clones, over 60% of them singletons. The sequencing used PBMCs, collected after 12 months of ibrutinib treatment. The receptor set was obtained from a human donor with chronic lymphocytic leukemia.

This clone was seen a handful of times. The chain carries TRBV19 and TRBJ2-1; D perhaps matches TRBD2 (6 bases). Germline CDR1 reads LNHDA; CDR2 reads SQIVND (reference sequence). The CDR3 contains 13 residues. Trimming pared 5 bases from V and 7 bases from J, leaving 12 bases between. The CDR3 DNA is TGTGCCAGTAGTGTCGGTGGGAGGAATGAGCAGTTCTTC. It is translated as CASSVGGRNEQFF.

The rearrangement links TRBV9 to TRBJ2-5; 7 bases match TRBD2. Unmatched junction bases numbered 16, after V lost 6 bases and J lost 5 bases. CDR1 and CDR2 (germline): SGDLS, YYNGEE. This CDR3 is 16 amino acids long. In nucleotides, the CDR3 is TGTGCCAGCACCTCAACTCCACGGGGGGACGAGGAGACCCAGTACTTC. This encodes CASTSTPRGDEETQYF.

V gene TRBV18 combines with J gene TRBJ2-5; D gene unclear. There are 12 residues in the CDR3. The germline V and J ends were trimmed by 3 bases and 0 bases, with 2 bases remaining between them. In germline, CDR1 is KGHSH, CDR2 LQKENI. CDR3 sequence: CASSPYQETQYF. Written as DNA, the CDR3 is TGTGCCAGCTCACCTTACCAAGAGACCCAGTACTTC.

The rearrangement links TRBV25-1 to TRBJ2-7; D possibly corresponds to TRBD1 (6 bases). CDR3 size: 13 residues. CDR1 and CDR2 from the germline V gene are MGHDK and SYGVNS. The V and J ends lost 2 bases and 3 bases respectively, with 8 bases between them. DNA for the CDR3: TGTGCCAGCAGTGAAGGGGGACACTACGAGCAGTACTTC. Translated, it gives CASSEGGHYEQYF.

The chain combines TRBV29-1 with TRBJ2-1; D call uncertain. Looked up from germline, CDR1 is SQVTM and CDR2 is ANQGSEA. The V end lost 4 bases, the J end lost 2 bases, and 9 bases lay between the germline ends. This CDR3 contains 13 residues. This CDR3 is CSVAQVAYNEQFF. In DNA, the CDR3 is TGCAGCGTTGCTCAGGTGGCCTACAATGAGCAGTTCTTC.

The V gene is TRBV6-5, the J gene TRBJ2-2; D uncertain. V was cut by 2 bases and J by 1 base, with 11 bases left in between. The V gene's germline CDR1 is MNHEY and CDR2 SVGAGI. The CDR3 totals 16 residues. The DNA of the CDR3 is TGTGCCAGCAGTTACCGGGCGCCTTTGAACACCGGGGAGCTGTTTTTT. It translates to CASSYRAPLNTGELFF.

Only a few counts were recorded for this clone. V gene TRBV18 combines with J gene TRBJ2-5, with unresolved D. Germline V CDR1 and CDR2: KGHSH, LQKENI. This CDR3 comprises 11 residues. V lost 6 bases and J 1 base, leaving 3 bases between the germline ends. CDR3: CASSLQETQYF. Here the CDR3 DNA reads TGTGCCAGCTCCCTCCAAGAGACCCAGTACTTC.

This rearrangement joins TRBV7-2 to TRBJ2-2; D gene ambiguous. Germline CDR1 is SGHTA and CDR2 is FQGNSA. V was clipped by 1 base and J by 0 bases, with 6 bases between them. The CDR3 has 15 residues. CDR3 sequence reads: CASSLEPTNTGELFF. The DNA of the CDR3 is TGTGCCAGCAGCTTAGAGCCAACGAACACCGGGGAGCTGTTTTTT.